This record looks at one T cell receptor beta chain sequence and its context. In the study's own analysis: Amplifying reference gene primers gave estimates of nucleated cell counts. Data came from immunoSEQ multiplex PCR; TCRdb stores just in-frame clones and leaves some out. Clone size and V and J calls were adopted from that table, with D and trimming inferred from the DNA. The data show about 260,000 clones, over 80% seen once. The CDR3 is 15 residues long. The ends lost 2 bases at V and 0 bases at J; junction bases unmatched: 2. CDR1 and CDR2 (germline): SGDLS, YYNGEE. This specimen comes from a study of blood T cell repertoires in COVID-19. Study background: The study drew acute and convalescent COVID-19 samples from the United States, Italy and Spain. Sources were T cells, B-cell-depleted T cells, or PBMCs; the material itself was cDNA or gDNA.

The sequenced sample was peripheral blood. The TCR originated in a woman aged 35 to 49 who had recovered from COVID-19. The chain recombines TRBV9 with TRBJ1-2; TRBD1 matches at 9 bases. CDR3 amino acids: CASSVRDRANYGYTF. The CDR3 DNA reads as TGTGCCAGCAGCGTTAGGGACAGGGCTAACTATGGCTACACCTTC.